This TCR beta chain originates from a study of human CD8 memory T cell subsets. CDR1 SGHRS and CDR2 YFSETQ come from the germline V gene. The CDR3 totals 14 residues. Construction of TCR beta libraries was accomplished by means of UMI-labeled 5' RACE. After re-calling the 5' RACE reads, TCRdb lists one entry per CDR3 protein, DNA absent. The sample shows some 5,000 distinct CDR3 sequences, and 20% to 25% sits with its ten largest clones. The rearrangement uses TRBV5-1 and TRBJ1-2; the TCRdb call, TRBD1, lacks DNA for checking. The receptor's source is a human donor in good health. Sequencing used CD8+ T cells from PBMCs. The chain's CDR3 is CASSLGAGAYGYTF.